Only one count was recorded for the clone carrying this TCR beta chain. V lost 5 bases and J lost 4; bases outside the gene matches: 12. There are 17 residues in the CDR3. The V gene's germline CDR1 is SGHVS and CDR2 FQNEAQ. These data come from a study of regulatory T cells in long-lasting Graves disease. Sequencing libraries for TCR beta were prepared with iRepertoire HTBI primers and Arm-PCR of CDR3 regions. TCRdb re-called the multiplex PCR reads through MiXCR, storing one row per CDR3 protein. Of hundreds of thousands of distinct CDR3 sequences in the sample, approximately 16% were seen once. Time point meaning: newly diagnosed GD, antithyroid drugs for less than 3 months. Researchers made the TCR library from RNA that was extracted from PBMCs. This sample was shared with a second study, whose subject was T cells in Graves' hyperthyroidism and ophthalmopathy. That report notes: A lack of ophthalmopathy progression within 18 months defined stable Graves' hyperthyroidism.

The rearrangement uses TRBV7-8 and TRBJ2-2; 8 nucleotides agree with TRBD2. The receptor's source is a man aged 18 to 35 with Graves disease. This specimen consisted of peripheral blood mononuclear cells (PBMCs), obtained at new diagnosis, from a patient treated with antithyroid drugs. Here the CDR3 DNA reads TGTGCCAGCAGCCGATTAGGGCTAGCGGGCGGCACCGGGGAGCTGTTTTTT. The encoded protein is CASSRLGLAGGTGELFF.